The 20 T cell receptor beta chains given below trace back to one sample, sequenced in a study of PD-1 blockade in mismatch repair-deficient tumors. Sequencing was performed with immunoSEQ multiplex PCR; in TCRdb, only in-frame clones are kept and a portion is missing. This sample carries some 25,000 clones, 65% to 85% of them seen once, and the ten largest clones take more than 2.5%. The input for sequencing was PBMCs, taken before pembrolizumab treatment. These receptors originate from an adult with mismatch repair-deficient cancer.

V is TRBV7-2 and J is TRBJ2-7; 7 positions match TRBD1. V was pared by 5 bases and J by 2 bases, with 6 bases of the junction left unmatched. The germline gives CDR1 SGHTA, CDR2 FQGNSA. This CDR3 is built from 14 residues. The CDR3 here is CASSPRQGTYEQYF. CDR3 nucleotides: TGTGCCAGCAGCCCCCGACAGGGTACCTACGAGCAGTACTTC.

This clone appeared once. The chain uses TRBV7-9 and TRBJ2-5; 12 positions match TRBD2. The CDR3 loop spans 16 amino acids. V trimming: 5 bases; J trimming: 2 bases; junction bases outside the gene matches: 6. Germline V lookup: CDR1 SEHNR, CDR2 FQNEAQ (reference sequence). The DNA for the CDR3 is TGTGCCAGCAGCCTACGACTAGCGGGAGAACAAGAGACCCAGTACTTC. Its protein product is CASSLRLAGEQETQYF.

The rearrangement uses TRBV6-5 and TRBJ2-1; maybe TRBD1 (7 bases). Germline values: CDR1 MNHEY, CDR2 SVGAGI. The V end was cut by 4 bases, the J end by 8 bases, with 18 bases between. The CDR3 extends over 15 amino acids. CDR3 loop: CASSFDRQGEDEQFF. Here the CDR3 DNA reads TGTGCCAGCAGTTTTGACAGGCAGGGGGAGGATGAGCAGTTCTTC.

This clone was counted only a few times. The chain uses TRBV4-1 and TRBJ2-1, with 9 bases lining up with TRBD1. V lost 4 bases to trimming and J lost 4 bases; unmatched junction nucleotides: 11. The CDR3 is made up of 17 amino acids. CDR1 MGHRA and CDR2 YSYEKL come from the germline V gene. CDR3: CASSPGVDRGGYNEQFF. The CDR3 DNA reads as TGCGCCAGCAGCCCCGGGGTAGACAGGGGGGGATACAATGAGCAGTTCTTC.

The chain links TRBV19 to TRBJ2-1; the match to TRBD2 covers 11 bases. With 3 bases clipped from V and 6 bases from J, the junction kept 4 bases outside the gene matches. The CDR3 spans 15 residues. The germline CDR1 and CDR2 sequences are LNHDA and SQIVND (reference sequence). The CDR3 loop is CASSMIAGGFNEQFF. CDR3 DNA sequence: TGTGCCAGTAGTATGATAGCGGGAGGGTTCAATGAGCAGTTCTTC. The full variable domain, in which reference TRBV19 and TRBJ2-1 provide the parts outside the CDR3, is DGGITQSPKYLFRKEGQNVTLSCEQNLNHDAMYWYRQDPGQGLRLIYYSQIVNDFQKGDIAEGYSVSREKKESFPLTVTSAQKNPTAFYLCASSMIAGGFNEQFFGPGTRLTVL.

This sequence joins TRBV6-5 and TRBJ2-7; a weak D match, TRBD1 (6 bases). V was trimmed by 7 bases and J by 3 bases, leaving 13 bases between them. This CDR3 comprises 13 residues. Germline V gives CDR1 MNHEY, CDR2 SVGAGI. CDR3 loop: CASKKTGYYEQYF. Written as DNA, the CDR3 is TGTGCCAGCAAGAAGACAGGTTACTACGAGCAGTACTTC.

The rearrangement uses TRBV6-5 and TRBJ2-2; D call uncertain. Germline assignment: CDR1 MNHEY and CDR2 SVGAGI. CDR3 length: 14 residues. Trimming stripped 0 bases from V and 4 bases from J, with 6 bases between. The CDR3 region has the DNA TGTGCCAGCAGTTACTCGGTCGGCACCGGGGAGCTGTTTTTT. Its protein product is CASSYSVGTGELFF.

V usage is TRBV19 and J usage is TRBJ1-2; 11 bases match TRBD1. V gave up 5 bases and J gave up 4 bases; unmatched junction bases: 9. Germline CDR1 is LNHDA and CDR2 is SQIVND (reference sequence). CDR3 length equals 16 residues. CDR3 sequence reads: CASSSPGTGGGYGYTF. For the CDR3, the DNA is TGTGCCAGTAGTTCCCCCGGGACAGGGGGTGGCTATGGCTACACCTTC.

J is TRBJ2-3 and V is TRBV28; the D gene is possibly TRBD1 (7 bases). The V gene lost 4 bases and the J gene lost 5 bases, with 22 bases spanning the gap. Germline CDR1 MDHEN, CDR2 SYDVKM. The CDR3 loop spans 17 amino acids. The CDR3 loop is CASSWTPQGGVEDTQYF. CDR3 in DNA: TGTGCCAGCAGTTGGACCCCGCAGGGGGGCGTGGAAGATACGCAGTATTTT.

The chain joins TRBV5-6 to TRBJ2-4, with D possibly TRBD2 on 5 matching bases. V was trimmed by 0 bases and J by 8 bases, leaving 12 bases between them. Germline V gene lookup returns CDR1 SGHDT and CDR2 YYEEEE. The CDR3 runs to 14 residues. CDR3 coding DNA: TGTGCCAGCAGCTTGGGGTTTGGGAGTGACATTCAGTACTTC. Translation gives CASSLGFGSDIQYF.

The rearrangement uses TRBV5-6 and TRBJ2-1; D gene uncertain. Trimming left V 2 bases short and J 7 bases short, with 13 bases between. This CDR3 contains 14 residues. In germline, CDR1 is SGHDT, CDR2 YYEEEE. The CDR3 protein is CASSFGPGANEQFF. The CDR3 bases are TGTGCCAGCAGCTTTGGGCCTGGTGCTAATGAGCAGTTCTTC.

The chain combines TRBV6-1 with TRBJ1-5; D gene ambiguous. Germline CDR1 MNHNS, CDR2 SASEGT. This CDR3 spans 16 amino acids. Trimming shortened V by 1 base and J by 0 bases, and 10 bases separated the two germline ends. The DNA of the CDR3 is TGTGCCAGCAGTGAAGGGTTCGGGATTAGCAATCAGCCCCAGCATTTT. This codes for CASSEGFGISNQPQHF.

The genes are TRBV9 and TRBJ1-4, with D unresolved. Trimming removed 4 bases from V and 7 bases from J, with 17 bases in between. The CDR3 contains 15 residues. Per germline, CDR1 SGDLS and CDR2 YYNGEE. The CDR3 DNA is TGTGCCAGCAGCTTCTCGGGTTTGCGGGGTGAAAAACTGTTTTTT. It specifies CASSFSGLRGEKLFF.

This clone was observed a few times. This chain links TRBV6-1 with TRBJ1-5; D is possibly TRBD1 (6 bases). CDR3 size: 14 residues. Trimming cost V 0 bases and J 6 bases, with 9 bases left between them. CDR1 and CDR2 (germline): MNHNS, SASEGT. The CDR3 DNA is TGTGCCAGCAGTGAAGCTGGGGGCCCTCAGCCCCAGCATTTT. Its protein is CASSEAGGPQPQHF.

The chain recombines TRBV6-6 with TRBJ2-7, with TRBD2 as a possible D gene (5 bases). Deletions cut 2 bases from V and 4 bases from J, with 9 bases between. Germline V gene data show CDR1 as MNHNY and CDR2 as SVGAGI (reference sequence). The CDR3 loop spans 13 amino acids. Here the CDR3 DNA reads TGTGCCAGCAGTTACCAGGACTTTTACGAGCAGTACTTC. Translating gives CASSYQDFYEQYF.

The chain links TRBV19 to TRBJ2-7; D is undetermined. Trimming cost V 5 bases and J 3 bases, with 11 bases left between them. Per germline, CDR1 LNHDA and CDR2 SQIVND (reference sequence). This CDR3 region has 13 residues. CDR3 DNA: TGTGCCAGTAGTCCCCTACCGAACTACGAGCAGTACTTC. It encodes CASSPLPNYEQYF.

The chain employs TRBV5-1 and TRBJ2-1, with D perhaps TRBD2 (5 bases). The CDR3 runs to 15 residues. The germline gives CDR1 SGHRS, CDR2 YFSETQ. Trimming cost V 0 bases and J 5 bases, with 12 bases left between them. DNA for the CDR3: TGCGCCAGCAGCTTGGAGGAGGTCAGCCACAATGAGCAGTTCTTC. This sequence encodes CASSLEEVSHNEQFF.

The chain combines TRBV9 with TRBJ2-2; D possibly corresponds to TRBD2 (5 bases). This CDR3 is built from 14 residues. The germline CDR1 and CDR2 sequences are SGDLS and YYNGEE. V lost 4 bases to trimming and J lost 4 bases, with 11 bases between them. The CDR3: CASSKEGSTGELFF. The CDR3 DNA reads as TGTGCCAGCAGCAAAGAGGGAAGCACCGGGGAGCTGTTTTTT.

The chain joins TRBV30 to TRBJ2-5; perhaps TRBD1 as D (6 bases). This CDR3 has 12 residues. Trimming left V 2 bases short and J 4 bases short, with 8 bases between. CDR1 GTSNPN and CDR2 SVGIG come from the germline V gene (reference sequence). The chain's CDR3 is CAWSRDIETQYF. The CDR3 DNA is TGTGCCTGGAGTCGGGACATAGAGACCCAGTACTTC. Drawing the rest from reference TRBV30 and TRBJ2-5, the complete variable domain is SQTIHQWPATLVQPVGSPLSLECTVEGTSNPNLYWYRQAAGRGLQLLFYSVGIGQISSEVPQNLSASRPQDRQFILSSKKLLLSDSGFYLCAWSRDIETQYFGPGTRLLVL.

V and J are TRBV6-5 and TRBJ2-2; no clear D gene. The CDR3 totals 14 residues. Germline CDR1 and CDR2: MNHEY and SVGAGI. Trimming took 7 bases from V and 6 from J, leaving 15 bases between them. The CDR3 DNA reads as TGTGCCAGCATGCTGACAATCACGGCCGGGGAGCTGTTTTTT. This codes for CASMLTITAGELFF.